A single sample is the source of the 19 T cell receptor beta chains below, sequenced in a study of human CD4 T cells and Enterobacteriaceae. All CD4+ cells other than CD45RA+CCR7+CD95- naive cells were sorted as memory, over 95% pure. Produced via immunoSEQ multiplex PCR; TCRdb's table is partial and in-frame only. In the table there are 25,000 to 35,000 clones, 80% to 90% of which are singletons. The sequenced sample was memory CD4+ T cells from blood. These receptors were taken from a human donor in good health.

The genes are TRBV11-2 and TRBJ1-1, with no clear D. With 0 bases removed from V and 1 base from J, the gap between germline ends came to 6 bases. The CDR3 spans 14 residues. CDR1 and CDR2 from the germline V gene are SGHAT and FQNNGV. CDR3 coding DNA: TGTGCCAGCAGCTTAGAGGCCCGGAACACTGAAGCTTTCTTT. Its translation is CASSLEARNTEAFF. The full variable domain, rest sourced from reference TRBV11-2 and TRBJ1-1, is EAGVAQSPRYKIIEKRQSVAFWCNPISGHATLYWYQQILGQGPKLLIQFQNNGVVDDSQLPKDRFSAERLKGVDSTLKIQPAKLEDSAVYLCASSLEARNTEAFFGQGTRLTVV.

This clone was found once. The gene calls are TRBV11-2 and TRBJ1-6; tentatively, D is TRBD1 (6 bases). V was trimmed by 5 bases and J by 13 bases, leaving 18 bases between them. Germline loops: CDR1 SGHAT, CDR2 FQNNGV. The CDR3 contains 14 residues. CDR3 in amino acids: CASSDPGTRSPLHF. In DNA, the CDR3 is TGTGCCAGCAGCGACCCCGGGACACGGTCGCCCCTCCACTTT.

This chain joins TRBV28 and TRBJ2-5; possible D gene TRBD1, 6 bases. The CDR3 sequence is 16 residues long. Between the trimmed V and J ends, which lost 4 bases and 5 bases, there was a span of 20 bases. CDR1 and CDR2 (germline): MDHEN, SYDVKM. As DNA, the CDR3 is TGTGCCAGCAGTTCACCGAATTACAGGGTAGGGGAGACCCAGTACTTC. It specifies CASSSPNYRVGETQYF.

Turning to this clone: At one of its ends the junction is not consistent with the germline gene, which may arise from a read error. The rearrangement joins TRBV6-5 to TRBJ1-2; possibly TRBD1 for D (5 bases). Germline CDR1 and CDR2: MNHEY and SVGAGI. The CDR3 runs 13 residues. Here the CDR3 DNA reads TGTGCCAGCAGGATGGACACTTACTATGGCTATACCTTC. Protein: CASRMDTYYGYTF.

This clone appeared once. The gene calls are TRBV5-1 and TRBJ2-7; 8 bases align to TRBD2. The CDR3 has 17 amino acids. Germline CDR1 is SGHRS and CDR2 is YFSETQ. Losses at the gene ends were 0 bases for V and 0 bases for J; bases not matched to a gene: 8. The CDR3 loop is CASSLALAGRSSYEQYF. For the CDR3, the DNA is TGCGCCAGCAGCTTGGCCCTAGCGGGTAGGAGCTCCTACGAGCAGTACTTC.

This clone was counted once. The chain uses TRBV29-1 and TRBJ1-1; D is perhaps TRBD1 (6 bases). There are 11 residues in the CDR3. Germline assignment: CDR1 SQVTM and CDR2 ANQGSEA. V shed 7 bases and J shed 4 bases, with 10 bases lying between them. CDR3 sequence: CSATGSTEAFF. CDR3 bases: TGCAGCGCCACAGGGAGCACTGAAGCTTTCTTT.

This chain links TRBV6-6 with TRBJ2-3; 10 bases map to TRBD2. The V gene's germline CDR1 is MNHNY and CDR2 SVGAGI (reference sequence). After removal of 2 bases from V and 2 bases from J, the junction contained 4 bases not matched to a gene. This CDR3 region has 16 residues. In DNA, the CDR3 is TGTGCCAGCAGTTACGGGACTAGCGCTTTCACAGATACGCAGTATTTT. As protein: CASSYGTSAFTDTQYF.

This chain connects TRBV29-1 to TRBJ2-1, with TRBD2 identical over 9 bases. This CDR3 region has 11 residues. The J segment lost 15 bases and the V segment lost 6 bases, leaving 9 bases of the junction unmatched. The V gene's germline CDR1 is SQVTM and CDR2 ANQGSEA. Here the CDR3 DNA reads TGCAGCGTCCCAGGCGGGGGGGGTACGTTCTTC. Its translation is CSVPGGGGTFF.

The genes are TRBV11-2 and TRBJ2-5; no firm D call. Germline CDR1 and CDR2: SGHAT and FQNNGV. Deletions cut 1 base from V and 11 bases from J, with 17 bases between. CDR3 length: 14 amino acids. The CDR3 protein is CASSLGRSLLEQYF. CDR3 sequence (DNA): TGTGCCAGCAGCTTAGGGCGATCCCTATTGGAGCAGTACTTC.

J is TRBJ2-7 and V is TRBV7-9; D may correspond to TRBD1 or TRBD2 (6 bases each). This CDR3 is built from 13 residues. Germline lookup yields CDR1 SEHNR and CDR2 FQNEAQ (reference sequence). V lost 4 bases and J 2 bases, leaving 9 bases between the germline ends. CDR3 protein: CASSSRGPYEQYF. The DNA of the CDR3 is TGTGCCAGCAGCTCCCGGGGGCCCTACGAGCAGTACTTC.

This chain connects TRBV11-2 to TRBJ1-4; TRBD1 matches at 11 bases. Per the germline V gene, CDR1 is SGHAT and CDR2 is FQNNGV. V shed 0 bases and J 13 bases; nucleotides not matched to a gene: 4. The CDR3 is 14 residues long. The DNA of the CDR3 is TGTGCCAGCAGCTTAGACGGGACAGGGGGAGGACTGTTTTTT. Translated, it gives CASSLDGTGGGLFF.

The chain combines TRBV30 with TRBJ1-5; a weak D match, TRBD1 (5 bases). The length of the CDR3 is 14 residues. From germline, CDR1 is GTSNPN and CDR2 SVGIG (reference sequence). V lost 0 bases and J 5 bases, leaving 11 bases between the germline ends. The CDR3 DNA reads TGTGCCTGGAGTGTTTCGACAGTTTATCAGCCCCAGCATTTT. This codes for CAWSVSTVYQPQHF.

J is TRBJ1-2 and V is TRBV5-1, with a tentative D call TRBD1 (6 bases). In germline, CDR1 is SGHRS, CDR2 YFSETQ. The V gene lost 1 base and the J gene lost 0 bases, with 10 bases spanning the gap. The CDR3 is 15 residues long. CDR3 nucleotide sequence: TGCGCCAGCAGCTTGAACGGACAGCCTAACTATGGCTACACCTTC. Protein product: CASSLNGQPNYGYTF.

The CDR3 sequence: CASRDTSGRTYEQYF. The CDR3 DNA reads as TGTGCCAGCAGGGACACTAGCGGGAGGACTTACGAGCAGTACTTC. The V call is TRBV28, the J call TRBJ2-7; 12 bases agree with TRBD2. Looked up from germline, CDR1 is MDHEN and CDR2 is SYDVKM. Losses at the gene ends were 6 bases for V and 4 bases for J; bases not matched to a gene: 7. The CDR3 is 15 amino acids.

This chain connects TRBV18 to TRBJ2-7; D gene uncertain. The V gene's germline CDR1 is KGHSH and CDR2 LQKENI. V lost 3 bases and J 6 bases, leaving 6 bases between the germline ends. CDR3 length: 11 amino acids. CDR3 residues: CASSPDIEQYF. The CDR3 DNA reads as TGTGCCAGCTCACCCGACATCGAGCAGTACTTC.

The rearrangement uses TRBV5-3 and TRBJ2-3, with 13 bases matching TRBD2. TRBV5-3 is known as an ORF, though its function is uncertain. J gave up 6 bases and V 4 bases, and 8 bases lay outside the gene matches. This CDR3 contains 16 residues. For the CDR3, the DNA is TGTGCCAGAAGCCTGCGGACTAGCGGGAGTGTGGATACGCAGTATTTT. This sequence encodes CARSLRTSGSVDTQYF.

The chain carries TRBV2 and TRBJ1-1; unclear D gene. V was clipped by 10 bases and J by 11 bases, with 14 bases between them. Germline CDR1 SNHLY, CDR2 FYNNEI. The CDR3 runs 10 residues. CDR3 residues: CATIGGRAFF. CDR3 nucleotides: TGTGCCACTATCGGCGGGCGCGCTTTCTTT. The full variable domain, with the rest looked up from reference TRBV2 and TRBJ1-1, is EPEVTQTPSHQVTQMGQEVILRCVPISNHLYFYWYRQILGQKVEFLVSFYNNEISEKSEIFDDQFSVERPDGSNFTLKIRSTKLEDSAMYFCATIGGRAFFGQGTRLTVV.

This clone was counted between two and nine times. J is TRBJ2-2 and V is TRBV19, with D perhaps matching TRBD2 (5 bases). V shed 1 base and J shed 6 bases, with 9 bases lying between them. Germline values: CDR1 LNHDA, CDR2 SQIVND (reference sequence). This CDR3 is built from 14 residues. DNA for the CDR3: TGTGCCAGTAGTATAGCGGGTAGCGCCGGGGAGCTGTTTTTT. The encoded protein is CASSIAGSAGELFF.

The chain joins TRBV4-1 to TRBJ2-5; TRBD1 matches at 7 bases. Germline V CDR1 and CDR2: MGHRA, YSYEKL. After removal of 0 bases from V and 5 bases from J, the junction contained 12 bases not matched to a gene. This CDR3 region has 17 residues. The CDR3 nucleotides read TGCGCCAGCAGCCAAGATTCATTATGGCAGGGGGAGGAGACCCAGTACTTC. Translated: CASSQDSLWQGEETQYF.